This is a list of T cell receptor beta chains from one sample in a study of blood T cell repertoires in COVID-19. Some clones are missing from TCRdb's copy, which holds only in-frame ones; the method was immunoSEQ multiplex PCR. The sample has about 240,000 clones; 87% are singletons. Specimen: peripheral blood. Receptors originate from a man between 60 and 75 years old who had recovered from COVID-19. The CDR3 runs from the conserved cysteine through the conserved F or W. Fields, in order: J gene, clone size, V gene, D gene, CDR3 DNA, CDR3 protein. The D gene is left open where the match is weak. Not every row has a clone size; where given, it reads once, few, many or a size class.

>TRBJ2-6|once|TRBV9|TRBD1
TGTGCCAGCAGCACGGGACAGGGGTCCTCTGGGGCCAACGTCCTGACTTTC
CASSTGQGSSGANVLTF
>TRBJ1-3|NA|TRBV19|TRBD1
TGTGCCAGTTGGGACAGGAGCTCTGGAAACACCATATATTTT
CASWDRSSGNTIYF
>TRBJ2-2|once|TRBV28|NA
TGTGCCAGCAGTTTCAGCACCTGGAGGAACACCGGGGAGCTGTTTTTT
CASSFSTWRNTGELFF
>TRBJ2-5|NA|TRBV27|TRBD2
TGTGCCAGCAGTTACGGGGGGACGGAGACCCAGTACTTC
CASSYGGTETQYF
>TRBJ2-3|NA|TRBV4-1|TRBD2
TGCGCCAGCAGCCAAGATCTTTTCCCGGGACTAGTCACAGATACGCAGTATTTT
CASSQDLFPGLVTDTQYF
>TRBJ2-1|NA|TRBV19|TRBD2
TGTGCCAGTAGTATAGATCTAAATCAGCGGGGGCTACATGAGCAGTTCTTC
CASSIDLNQRGLHEQFF
>TRBJ2-1|NA|TRBV19|NA
TGTGCCAATAGTATCCCTCAGGGTAGGGGGGGCCACAATGAGCAGTTCTTC
CANSIPQGRGGHNEQFF
>TRBJ1-1|NA|TRBV5-1|NA
TGCGCCAGCAGTTACGGACAGTCTGAAGCTTTCTTT
CASSYGQSEAFF
>TRBJ2-1|NA|TRBV9|NA
TGTGCCAGCAGCGGGGGGAGGAGCATGAGCTCCTACAATGAGCAGTTCTTC
CASSGGRSMSSYNEQFF
>TRBJ1-1|NA|TRBV29-1|TRBD1
TGCAGCGTTGACCCGGGACAGGGGTACACTGAAGCTTTCTTT
CSVDPGQGYTEAFF
>TRBJ1-6|NA|TRBV9|TRBD1
TGTGCCAGCAGCCGAGGACAGGGGGATAATTCACCCCTCCACTTT
CASSRGQGDNSPLHF
>TRBJ2-1|NA|TRBV5-4|TRBD2
TGTGCCAGCAGGCGGACTAGCGGGGGAGGGGACAATGAGCAGTTCTTC
CASRRTSGGGDNEQFF
>TRBJ1-2|once|TRBV7-9|TRBD1
TGTGCCAGCAGCACCGGGACAGGGACCCTTAACTATGGCTACACCTTC
CASSTGTGTLNYGYTF
>TRBJ1-3|NA|TRBV7-9|NA
TGTGCCAGCAGCGTTACAGGGTTATCCGGAAACACCATATATTTT
CASSVTGLSGNTIYF
>TRBJ1-1|NA|TRBV10-3|NA
TGTGCCATCAGTGGGCGACCAGGGGCCACTGAAGCTTTCTTT
CAISGRPGATEAFF
>TRBJ2-7|NA|TRBV4-1|TRBD1
TGCGCCAGCAGCCAGGAACAGGGGAAGCAGTACTTC
CASSQEQGKQYF
>TRBJ2-4|NA|TRBV19|TRBD1
TGTGCCAGTACCGTCCGGACAGGGGTTGGGGACATTCAGTACTTC
CASTVRTGVGDIQYF
>TRBJ2-7|NA|TRBV29-1|NA
TGCAGCGTTGTGAGAGACGAGCAGTACTTC
CSVVRDEQYF
>TRBJ2-1|NA|TRBV5-6|TRBD2
TGTGCCAGCAGCTGGACAAAGCGGGGATTCTACAATGAGCAGTTCTTC
CASSWTKRGFYNEQFF
>TRBJ2-7|NA|TRBV9|NA
TGTGCCAGCAGCGTTACTAGTTCCCCATCCCACGAGCAGTACTTC
CASSVTSSPSHEQYF
>TRBJ2-1|once|TRBV7-2|NA
TGTGCCAGCAGCTTGGACACGGGTCCTAAGTTCTTC
CASSLDTGPKFF
>TRBJ2-2|NA|TRBV4-2|NA
TGTGCCAGCAGCCCTTCCCCAAGGACTTCCACCGGGGAGCTGTTTTTT
CASSPSPRTSTGELFF
>TRBJ1-3|NA|TRBV5-1|TRBD1
TGCGCCAGCAGCATGACAGGGTGGGACTCTGGAAACACCATATATTTT
CASSMTGWDSGNTIYF
>TRBJ2-4|NA|TRBV6-5|TRBD2
TGTGCCAGCAGTCTCGGGGGGGGAATTAAGAACATTCAGTACTTC
CASSLGGGIKNIQYF
>TRBJ2-1|NA|TRBV5-1|NA
TGCGCCAGCAGCTTGGCACTAGCCTCGAATGAGCAGTTCTTC
CASSLALASNEQFF
>TRBJ2-7|NA|TRBV6-5|TRBD1
TGTGCCAGCAGTTATCGGGGACAGGGGCCTCACGAGCAGTACTTC
CASSYRGQGPHEQYF
>TRBJ2-1|NA|TRBV25-1|NA
TGTGCCAGCAGTGAATACGAGGGTGTGGGTGAGCAGTTCTTC
CASSEYEGVGEQFF
>TRBJ1-3|NA|TRBV5-5|NA
TGTGCCAGCAGCTTGGGGTCCACTACCTCTGGAAACACCATATATTTT
CASSLGSTTSGNTIYF
>TRBJ2-3|NA|TRBV5-1|TRBD1
TGCGCCAGCAGTCACAGGACAGGGGGGAGCACAGATACGCAGTATTTT
CASSHRTGGSTDTQYF
>TRBJ1-6|NA|TRBV19|NA
TGTGCCACCAAGCGGGGGATTAGTAATTCACCCCTCCACTTT
CATKRGISNSPLHF
>TRBJ2-4|NA|TRBV5-1|TRBD1
TGCGCCAGCAGCTTGAGTGTGGACAGGGGGCGAGCGTACTTC
CASSLSVDRGRAYF
>TRBJ1-2|NA|TRBV6-1|TRBD1
TGTGCCAGCAGTGCAGGGCGGAGGGACAGGATTAACTATGGCTACACCTTC
CASSAGRRDRINYGYTF
>TRBJ2-3|NA|TRBV9|TRBD2
TGTGCCAGCAGCGTAGCTAGCGGGGGTAGGACAGATACGCAGTATTTT
CASSVASGGRTDTQYF
>TRBJ2-5|NA|TRBV9|NA
TGTGCCAGCAGCGTTAACATGGAGACCCAGTACTTC
CASSVNMETQYF
>TRBJ2-5|NA|TRBV20-1|NA
TGCAGTGCGGCGGAGGAGACCCAGTACTTC
CSAAEETQYF
>TRBJ2-2|NA|TRBV5-1|NA
TGCGCCAGCAGCCCGGCGGGCGGGGAGAACACCGGGGAGCTGTTTTTT
CASSPAGGENTGELFF
>TRBJ2-6|NA|TRBV5-8|NA
TGTGCCAGCAGGTTCTCCCCTAGTCCTGGGGCCAACGTCCTGACTTTC
CASRFSPSPGANVLTF
>TRBJ1-5|NA|TRBV18|TRBD1
TGTGCCAGCTCCCCAGGGGGGTATAGCAATCAGCCCCAGCATTTT
CASSPGGYSNQPQHF
>TRBJ2-7|NA|TRBV6-5|NA
TGTGCCAGCAGACCTCAGACACCCGCCTACGAGCAGTACTTC
CASRPQTPAYEQYF
>TRBJ2-1|NA|TRBV7-6|TRBD2
TGTGCCAGCAGCTCCCAAAGGGAGGGTTCTATTAACGATGAGCAGTTCTTC
CASSSQREGSINDEQFF